This is a list of T cell receptor beta chains from one sample in a study of cytomegalovirus exposure and HLA in healthy donors. The data were produced by immunoSEQ multiplex PCR, yet TCRdb's version contains in-frame clones alone and is incomplete. The sample lists 150,000 to 200,000 clones, roughly 79% seen once, with 4.9% in the top ten. Sequencing used PBMCs. These receptors were taken from a woman under 30 in good health and CMV-seropositive. The CDR3 runs from the conserved cysteine through the conserved F or W.

j_call | v_call | cdr3_aa
TRBJ2-7 | TRBV21-1 | CASSKGLQGVRAGYEQYF
TRBJ2-5 | TRBV7-2 | CASSTSGDQETQYF
TRBJ2-3 | TRBV4-1 | CASSQEGGIDTQYF
TRBJ2-7 | TRBV7-8 | CASSPQGLPAQQYF
TRBJ2-7 | TRBV4-2 | CASSQDLAGGMAF
TRBJ2-1 | TRBV10-3 | CAISGTLSYNEQFF
TRBJ1-3 | TRBV6-5 | CASSYSTGIGNTIYF
TRBJ1-1 | TRBV27 | CASSPGDRAEAFF
TRBJ1-5 | TRBV6-1 | CASSEVRGQPQHF
TRBJ2-5 | TRBV11-2 | CASSLVGTGIGQETQYF
TRBJ1-5 | TRBV29-1 | CSVDQGWNQPQHF
TRBJ2-1 | TRBV7-2 | CASNRRAGPDGEQFF
TRBJ2-7 | TRBV5-1 | CASSFLGTGSSYEQYF
TRBJ2-2 | TRBV11-3 | CASSLGAGRNTGELFF
TRBJ2-7 | TRBV4-2 | CASSSRDREYPEQYF
TRBJ1-4 | TRBV4-1 | CASSQNTHPGGANEKLFF
TRBJ1-4 | TRBV10-3 | CAIRGDNGGEKLFF
TRBJ2-2 | TRBV11-2 | CASSQEPNTGELFF
TRBJ2-2 | TRBV4-1 | CASSQVGQGTGELFF
TRBJ1-1 | TRBV28 | CASSLGPGVGYTEAFF
TRBJ2-3 | TRBV19 | CASSPDRGSDTQYF
TRBJ2-7 | TRBV7-2 | CASSLRGQGSSYEQYF
TRBJ1-5 | TRBV18 | CASSRTGVDSNQPQHF
TRBJ2-5 | TRBV2 | CASSVASVLQETQYF
TRBJ1-2 | TRBV5-6 | CASSPATGGSFGYTF
TRBJ1-1 | TRBV5-4 | CASSAPQGRGTEAFF
TRBJ1-5 | TRBV18 | CASSSDRAPNQPQHF
TRBJ2-7 | TRBV2 | CASRTTGIYEQYF
TRBJ1-3 | TRBV2 | CASSPSQGAGNTIYF
TRBJ1-2 | TRBV9 | CASSPDGGDFYGYTF
TRBJ2-1 | TRBV13 | CASSLGQGPRIRFF
TRBJ1-2 | TRBV28 | CASSSSLVKLGNGYTF
TRBJ2-7 | TRBV7-7 | CASSSHLPGQGGEQYF
TRBJ2-3 | TRBV28 | CASMWQRSTDTQYF
TRBJ1-5 | TRBV19 | CASSGTGGNQPQHF
TRBJ2-1 | TRBV21-1 | CASSKAGQGLYNEQFF
TRBJ2-2 | TRBV11-3 | CASSWNQGSGELFF
TRBJ2-7 | TRBV19 | CASSISGAGVSYEQYF
TRBJ1-2 | TRBV9 | CASSAGPLNYGYTF
TRBJ1-2 | TRBV4-2 | CASSQDVGTDFYGYTF
TRBJ2-1 | TRBV10-2 | CASKERGGHEQFF
TRBJ1-6 | TRBV2 | CGSGDSYNSPLHF
TRBJ2-1 | TRBV6-5 | CASRWTGEIGEQFF
TRBJ1-5 | TRBV2 | CASILRDRNQPQHF
TRBJ1-1 | TRBV7-9 | CASRAQGNTEAFF
TRBJ1-5 | TRBV5-5 | CASSEGQGSNQPQHF
TRBJ2-7 | TRBV19 | CASSIAEGQGGNEQYF
TRBJ2-7 | TRBV15 | CATRSAGNEQYF
TRBJ2-1 | TRBV6-4 | CASKPSGASSEQFF
NA | TRBV4-1 | CASSQDQEAPIEQYF
TRBJ1-3 | TRBV7-9 | CASSPVGRPRAGNTIYF